This TCR beta chain was recorded in a study of relationships among human T cell subsets. Whole-study results and caveats: Th1, Th2 and regulatory T cells shared many CDR3 sequences.

Semiquantitative ARM-PCR amplified T cell receptor alpha and beta CDR3 regions from mRNA. In ARM-PCR, communal superprimers followed tagged nested gene-specific primers for exponential amplification. Exonuclease cleared nested primers, then first-round products were reamplified. In TCRdb, the multiplex PCR reads were re-called with MiXCR into one record per CDR3 protein. The sample gives about 14,000 distinct CDR3 sequences, 60% of which show up once; 2% to 2.5% is in the top ten. Comments on this clonotype: Its antigen is undetermined.

Regulatory T cells were selected from positively selected CD4+ cells using anti-CD25 beads. The length of the CDR3 is 15 residues. V lost 4 bases to trimming and J lost 10 bases; unmatched junction nucleotides: 12. CDR1 and CDR2 (germline): MGHRA, YSYEKL. The chain uses TRBV4-1 and TRBJ2-3; 9 bases are a match to TRBD2. The sequence was obtained from a man aged 35 to 55 in good health. The specimen was Tregs sorted from blood. The CDR3 spells CASSPYAGGQLAQYF. The CDR3 DNA sequence: TGCGCCAGCAGCCCCTATGCGGGGGGGCAACTCGCGCAGTATTTT.